The entry that follows covers one T cell receptor (beta chain) sequence. The CDR3 is 15 amino acids. Germline CDR1 and CDR2: KGHSY and FQNENV. Germline trimming cut 2 bases from V and 5 bases from J; bases unmatched to any gene: 5. Clones were sequenced by immunoSEQ multiplex PCR, and TCRdb holds only the in-frame ones, with some missing. Altogether 100,000 to 150,000 clones are present, about nine tenths being singletons, with the ten largest covering around 0.96%. This record belongs to a study of T cell responses to AZD1222 COVID-19 vaccine. The chain employs TRBV16 and TRBJ2-5, with 10 bases fitting TRBD1. This clonotype was obtained from an adult in good health. Sequenced here: peripheral blood, sampled on day 0 of AZD1222 vaccination. The CDR3 protein is CASSQPRQGAETQYF. In DNA, the CDR3 is TGTGCCAGCAGCCAACCGAGACAGGGGGCCGAGACCCAGTACTTC.